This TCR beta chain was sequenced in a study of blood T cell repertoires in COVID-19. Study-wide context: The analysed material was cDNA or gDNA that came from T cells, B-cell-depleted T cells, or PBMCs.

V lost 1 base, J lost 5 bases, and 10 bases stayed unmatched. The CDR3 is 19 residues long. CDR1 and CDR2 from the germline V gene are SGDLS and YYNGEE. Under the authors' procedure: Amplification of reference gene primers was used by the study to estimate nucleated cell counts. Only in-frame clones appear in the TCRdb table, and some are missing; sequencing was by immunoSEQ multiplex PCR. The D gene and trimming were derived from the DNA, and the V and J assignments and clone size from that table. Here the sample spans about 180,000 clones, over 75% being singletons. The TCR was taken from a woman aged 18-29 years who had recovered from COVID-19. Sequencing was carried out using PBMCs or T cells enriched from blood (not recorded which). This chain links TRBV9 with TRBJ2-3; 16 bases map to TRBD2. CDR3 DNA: TGTGCCAGCAGCGTATCGCCGGGACTAGCGGGGGGGCCGGTAGATACGCAGTATTTT. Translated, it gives CASSVSPGLAGGPVDTQYF.